These T cell receptor beta chains were read from a single sample in a study of cytomegalovirus exposure and HLA in healthy donors. Data came from immunoSEQ multiplex PCR; TCRdb stores just in-frame clones and leaves some out. The table shows 100,000 to 150,000 clones, with 74% occurring only once. The sample consisted of PBMCs. The receptors were sampled from a woman aged 45-65 years in good health and CMV-seropositive. Each CDR3 is given with its conserved first and last residue. The D gene is left open where the match is weak. A row's size may be missing; if present it is once, few, many or a size class.

CDR3: CASSKEGPRDGYTF
DNA: TGTGCCAGCAGCAAGGAGGGCCCCAGGGATGGCTACACCTTC
size: NA
D: NA
J: TRBJ1-2
V: TRBV21-1

CDR3: CASSRTSVRETQYF
DNA: TGTGCCAGCAGTCGGACTAGTGTGAGGGAGACCCAGTACTTC
size: NA
D: TRBD2
J: TRBJ2-5
V: TRBV2

CDR3: CASSYARIGESPLHF
DNA: TGTGCCAGCAGTTACGCCAGAATAGGGGAATCACCCCTCCACTTT
size: NA
D: NA
J: TRBJ1-6
V: TRBV7-9

CDR3: CASSLERGGAGETQYF
DNA: TGTGCCAGCAGCTTGGAACGCGGGGGGGCAGGGGAGACCCAGTACTTC
size: NA
D: TRBD2
J: TRBJ2-5
V: TRBV5-4

CDR3: CASRTGSTGRPEAFF
DNA: TGTGCCAGCCGGACAGGGTCCACGGGGCGCCCTGAGGCTTTCTTT
size: NA
D: TRBD1
J: TRBJ1-1
V: TRBV19

CDR3: CASSKGSETQYF
DNA: TGTGCCAGTAGTAAGGGGTCGGAGACCCAGTACTTC
size: once
D: NA
J: TRBJ2-5
V: TRBV19

CDR3: CSVGEEGNSPLHF
DNA: TGCAGCGTTGGGGAGGAGGGGAATTCACCCCTCCACTTT
size: few
D: NA
J: TRBJ1-6
V: TRBV29-1

CDR3: CASWFRGENSGANVLTF
DNA: TGCGCCAGCTGGTTTCGGGGGGAGAACTCTGGGGCCAACGTCCTGACTTTC
size: NA
D: TRBD2
J: TRBJ2-6
V: TRBV5-1

CDR3: CASSLATSTPEAFF
DNA: TGCGCCAGCAGCTTGGCCACAAGTACCCCTGAAGCTTTCTTT
size: NA
D: NA
J: TRBJ1-1
V: TRBV5-1

CDR3: CASRKDSPPGEQYF
DNA: TGTGCCAGCAGAAAGGACAGTCCCCCAGGGGAGCAGTACTTC
size: NA
D: NA
J: TRBJ2-7
V: TRBV27

CDR3: CASSSDSHQPQHF
DNA: TGTGCCAGCAGCTCGGACAGCCATCAGCCCCAGCATTTT
size: NA
D: NA
J: TRBJ1-5
V: TRBV5-4

CDR3: CASSLNPGQGNTIYF
DNA: TGCGCCAGCAGCTTGAACCCCGGACAGGGCAACACCATATATTTT
size: NA
D: TRBD1
J: TRBJ1-3
V: TRBV5-1

CDR3: CASTLSGGRDYGYTF
DNA: TGTGCCAGCACCCTATCCGGGGGAAGGGACTATGGCTACACCTTC
size: NA
D: NA
J: TRBJ1-2
V: TRBV7-9

CDR3: CASSRGEKLFF
DNA: TGTGCCAGCAGCCGAGGAGAAAAACTGTTTTTT
size: NA
D: NA
J: TRBJ1-4
V: TRBV6-6

CDR3: CASSEGSSTDTQYF
DNA: TGTGCCAGCAGTGAGGGGAGCTCCACAGATACGCAGTATTTT
size: NA
D: NA
J: TRBJ2-3
V: TRBV2

CDR3: CASSPGDSTDTQYF
DNA: TGTGCCAGCAGCCCCGGGGATAGCACAGATACGCAGTATTTT
size: NA
D: NA
J: TRBJ2-3
V: TRBV4-2

CDR3: CASSATGGQLNQPQHF
DNA: TGTGCCAGCAGTGCAACGGGAGGGCAGCTCAATCAGCCCCAGCATTTT
size: NA
D: NA
J: TRBJ1-5
V: TRBV25-1

CDR3: CASSVGPGGNQPQHF
DNA: TGTGCCAGCAGTGTGGGGCCAGGGGGAAATCAGCCCCAGCATTTT
size: NA
D: TRBD1
J: TRBJ1-5
V: TRBV2

CDR3: CASSWSPPGTDSSYEQYF
DNA: TGTGCCAGCAGCTGGTCCCCCCCCGGGACAGACTCTTCCTACGAGCAGTACTTC
size: NA
D: TRBD1
J: TRBJ2-7
V: TRBV7-6

CDR3: CASSLEDFYEQYF
DNA: TGTGCCAGCTCGCTTGAGGATTTCTACGAGCAGTACTTC
size: NA
D: NA
J: TRBJ2-7
V: TRBV18

CDR3: CASSLACGVAGETQYF
DNA: TGTGCCAGCAGCTTGGCGTGCGGGGTAGCAGGGGAGACCCAGTACTTC
size: NA
D: NA
J: TRBJ2-5
V: TRBV5-7

CDR3: CASSLGNSYEQYF
DNA: TGTGCCAGCAGTTTGGGTAACTCCTACGAGCAGTACTTC
size: NA
D: NA
J: TRBJ2-7
V: TRBV5-6

CDR3: CASSSRESLAGPTDTQYF
DNA: TGTGCCAGCAGCTCTAGAGAGTCACTAGCGGGTCCCACAGATACGCAGTATTTT
size: NA
D: TRBD2
J: TRBJ2-3
V: TRBV9

CDR3: CASSRQGNEKLFF
DNA: TGTGCCAGCAGTAGACAGGGGAATGAAAAACTGTTTTTT
size: NA
D: TRBD1
J: TRBJ1-4
V: TRBV2

CDR3: CAIGRPAGTGSNEQFF
DNA: TGTGCCATTGGGAGACCGGCCGGGACTGGGTCCAATGAGCAGTTCTTC
size: few
D: NA
J: TRBJ2-1
V: TRBV28

CDR3: CASPIRGSNTEAFF
DNA: TGTGCCAGCCCCATTCGGGGATCGAACACTGAAGCTTTCTTT
size: NA
D: NA
J: TRBJ1-1
V: TRBV6-1

CDR3: CASWRGGPYGYTF
DNA: TGTGCCAGTTGGAGGGGGGGACCCTATGGCTACACCTTC
size: NA
D: NA
J: TRBJ1-2
V: TRBV19

CDR3: CASSPGTVQNSPLHF
DNA: TGTGCCAGCAGCCCTGGGACAGTGCAAAATTCACCCCTCCACTTT
size: NA
D: TRBD1
J: TRBJ1-6
V: TRBV7-9

CDR3: CASSFQRGSGETQYF
DNA: TGCGCCAGCAGCTTTCAGCGGGGAAGCGGAGAGACCCAGTACTTC
size: NA
D: TRBD2
J: TRBJ2-5
V: TRBV5-1

CDR3: CASSSGQGTTEAFF
DNA: TGTGCCAGCAGCTCGGGACAGGGAACCACTGAAGCTTTCTTT
size: NA
D: TRBD1
J: TRBJ1-1
V: TRBV5-4

CDR3: CASSRQDQPQHF
DNA: TGTGCCAGCAGCCGGCAGGATCAGCCCCAGCATTTT
size: few
D: NA
J: TRBJ1-5
V: TRBV7-9

CDR3: CASSDRRPQGTYNEQFF
DNA: TGTGCCAGCAGTGACCGCAGGCCCCAGGGCACCTACAATGAGCAGTTCTTC
size: NA
D: NA
J: TRBJ2-1
V: TRBV6-1

CDR3: CASSVGTGGARGANVLTF
DNA: TGTGCCAGCAGCGTCGGGACAGGGGGCGCCCGTGGGGCCAACGTCCTGACTTTC
size: NA
D: TRBD1
J: TRBJ2-6
V: TRBV7-9

CDR3: CASSFQGITTDTQYF
DNA: TGTGCCAGCAGCTTCCAGGGAATTACCACAGATACGCAGTATTTT
size: NA
D: NA
J: TRBJ2-3
V: TRBV7-8

CDR3: CARGAEAFF
DNA: TGTGCCCGCGGGGCCGAAGCTTTCTTT
size: NA
D: NA
J: TRBJ1-1
V: TRBV6-5

CDR3: CASSQVQNQPQHF
DNA: TGTGCCAGCAGCCAAGTACAGAATCAGCCCCAGCATTTT
size: NA
D: NA
J: TRBJ1-5
V: TRBV14

CDR3: CASSLDRQEGGYTF
DNA: TGCGCCAGCAGCTTGGATCGACAGGAAGGTGGCTACACCTTC
size: NA
D: NA
J: TRBJ1-2
V: TRBV5-1

CDR3: CASSGARLSSYEQYF
DNA: TGTGCCAGCAGTGGGGCAAGATTAAGCTCCTACGAGCAGTACTTC
size: NA
D: NA
J: TRBJ2-7
V: TRBV6-1

CDR3: CASSGSRVRNEKLFF
DNA: TGTGCCAGCAGTGGCTCCAGGGTCAGAAATGAAAAACTGTTTTTT
size: NA
D: NA
J: TRBJ1-4
V: TRBV2

CDR3: CASSQGGAPEAFF
DNA: TGTGCCAGCAGCCAAGGGGGAGCCCCCGAGGCTTTCTTT
size: NA
D: NA
J: TRBJ1-1
V: TRBV4-2

CDR3: CSVEPDRGRQETQYF
DNA: TGCAGCGTTGAGCCAGACAGGGGGCGGCAAGAGACCCAGTACTTC
size: NA
D: TRBD1
J: TRBJ2-5
V: TRBV29-1

CDR3: CASSLSISSEAFF
DNA: TGTGCCAGCAGTCTAAGTATTTCGTCTGAAGCTTTCTTT
size: NA
D: NA
J: TRBJ1-1
V: TRBV6-1

CDR3: CASGPSTGGGEKLFF
DNA: TGTGCCAGCGGACCCTCGACAGGGGGCGGAGAAAAACTGTTTTTT
size: NA
D: TRBD1
J: TRBJ1-4
V: TRBV25-1

CDR3: CASSLLAGSDEQYF
DNA: TGCGCCAGCAGCCTATTAGCGGGGTCGGATGAGCAGTACTTC
size: NA
D: TRBD2
J: TRBJ2-7
V: TRBV5-1

CDR3: CASSLRGSLQPQHF
DNA: TGTGCCAGCAGCTTGCGCGGCAGTCTTCAGCCCCAGCATTTT
size: NA
D: NA
J: TRBJ1-5
V: TRBV5-4

CDR3: CASSIVRGYPEKLFF
DNA: TGTGCCAGTAGTATAGTTCGCGGTTACCCTGAAAAACTGTTTTTT
size: NA
D: NA
J: TRBJ1-4
V: TRBV19

CDR3: CASSQSPSGSSTDTQYF
DNA: TGCGCCAGCAGCCAGTCCCCTAGCGGGTCTAGCACAGATACGCAGTATTTT
size: NA
D: TRBD2
J: TRBJ2-3
V: TRBV4-1

CDR3: CASSLVESHEQYF
DNA: TGTGCCAGCAGTCTAGTGGAGTCCCACGAGCAGTACTTC
size: NA
D: NA
J: TRBJ2-7
V: TRBV27

CDR3: CASSQYRPDPTDTQYF
DNA: TGTGCCAGCAGCCAATACAGGCCCGACCCTACAGATACGCAGTATTTT
size: few
D: NA
J: TRBJ2-3
V: TRBV16

CDR3: CASSPTGPHEQYF
DNA: TGTGCCAGCAGCCCGACAGGGCCACACGAGCAGTACTTC
size: NA
D: TRBD1
J: TRBJ2-7
V: TRBV5-6

CDR3: CASSLRTGWGTDTQYF
DNA: TGTGCCAGCAGCTTAAGGACAGGATGGGGCACAGATACGCAGTATTTT
size: NA
D: TRBD1
J: TRBJ2-3
V: TRBV5-4

CDR3: CASSESRGGGYTF
DNA: TGCGCCAGCAGTGAGTCGAGAGGCGGCGGCTACACCTTC
size: once
D: NA
J: TRBJ1-2
V: TRBV10-1

CDR3: CASSVVSSGGSGELFF
DNA: TGTGCCAGCAGCGTAGTTTCAAGCGGGGGGTCCGGGGAGCTGTTTTTT
size: NA
D: TRBD2
J: TRBJ2-2
V: TRBV9

CDR3: CASSPEGQGFGKLFF
DNA: TGTGCCAGCAGCCCAGAGGGACAGGGGTTTGGAAAACTGTTTTTT
size: once
D: TRBD1
J: TRBJ1-4
V: TRBV7-9

CDR3: CSARRTGGGYTF
DNA: TGCAGCGCCCGCCGGACAGGGGGCGGCTACACCTTC
size: few
D: TRBD1
J: TRBJ1-2
V: TRBV29-1

CDR3: CASSELLDTGELFF
DNA: TGTGCCAGCAGTGAGCTACTAGACACCGGGGAGCTGTTTTTT
size: many
D: NA
J: TRBJ2-2
V: TRBV6-1

CDR3: CASSLAGGAETEAFF
DNA: TGTGCCAGCAGCTTAGCGGGAGGGGCGGAAACTGAAGCTTTCTTT
size: NA
D: NA
J: TRBJ1-1
V: TRBV7-2